This entry features one T cell receptor beta chain sequence. These data are taken from a study of blood T cell repertoires in COVID-19. About the research overall: From the United States, Italy and Spain came samples of acute and convalescent COVID-19. T cells, B-cell-depleted T cells, or PBMCs supplied cDNA or gDNA.

The Seattle site enrolled patients during active infection and followed them longitudinally. In the original processing: Amplification with reference gene primers provided the estimates of nucleated cell counts. Repertoires were generated with immunoSEQ multiplex PCR, while TCRdb's copy carries only in-frame clones and drops some. D and trimming were read from the DNA, whereas the V and J calls and clone size are those reported in that table. The sample lists 250,000 to 400,000 clones; around 89% were seen once. This CDR3 contains 14 residues. Germline-derived CDR1 and CDR2 are LGHDT and YNNKEL (reference sequence). Trimming pared 2 bases from V and 0 bases from J, leaving 6 bases between.

The gene calls are TRBV3-1 (or the pseudogene TRBV3-2) and TRBJ2-3; D is ambiguous. This sequence originates from a woman aged 25 to 39 with COVID-19, enrolled during active disease. The sample comprised peripheral blood. The CDR3 bases are TGTGCCAGCAGCCAACTCTCCAGCACAGATACGCAGTATTTT. It translates to CASSQLSSTDTQYF.